This is a list of T cell receptor beta chains from one sample in a study of blood T cells in healthy people across ages. TCRdb fed the 5' RACE reads into MiXCR, producing one record per CDR3 protein. The repertoire holds about 830,000 distinct CDR3 sequences, with about three fifths as singletons. Material for sequencing was blood. These receptors were collected from a man aged 25-45 years in good health. CDR3s include the opening cysteine and the closing phenylalanine or tryptophan. The D gene is left open where the match is weak. Size values are once, few and many counts, or a class for expanded clones, and some rows have none.

size	V	J	D	DNA	CDR3
NA	TRBV20-1	TRBJ2-5	NA	TGCAGTGCCAGACAGGAGTACCAAGAGACCCAGTACTTC	CSARQEYQETQYF
NA	TRBV13	TRBJ2-1	TRBD2	TGTGCCAGTCTCTTGAGCGGGGAATTCTTCAATGAGCAGTTCTTC	CASLLSGEFFNEQFF
few	TRBV10-2	TRBJ2-5	TRBD1	TGCGCCAGCAGCCTTTCGGGACAGGGGTTCGGAGAGACCCAGTACTTC	CASSLSGQGFGETQYF
NA	TRBV7-2	TRBJ2-5	TRBD2	TGTGCCAGCAGCGGACGGACTAGCGGACAAGAGACCCAGTACTTC	CASSGRTSGQETQYF
NA	TRBV11-1	TRBJ1-1	TRBD1	TGTGCCAGCAGCGTTTTAGGGACAGGAGATCCAATGAACACTGAAGCTTTCTTT	CASSVLGTGDPMNTEAFF
few	TRBV3-1	TRBJ2-5	NA	TGTGCCAGCAGCCAAATGACAGTAATCCAAGAGACCCAGTACTTC	CASSQMTVIQETQYF
many	TRBV13	TRBJ1-2	NA	TGTGCCAGCAGCTTAACCCACGGGGTTTCGAACTATGGCTACACCTTC	CASSLTHGVSNYGYTF
NA	TRBV3-1	TRBJ2-7	NA	TGTGCCAGCAGCCAAGTGGGTCTAGAGGACTACGAGCAGTACTTC	CASSQVGLEDYEQYF
NA	TRBV20-1	TRBJ2-5	TRBD2	TGCAGTGCCCCGGGACTAGCGGTCAATGAGCAGTACTTC	CSAPGLAVNEQYF
NA	TRBV7-8	TRBJ2-1	NA	TGTGCCAGCAGCTTAGCGAGGTCCTACAATGAGCAGTTCTTC	CASSLARSYNEQFF
few	TRBV12-3/TRBV12-4	TRBJ2-5	NA	TGTGCCAGCAGTGCGACTCCCATAAATCTCCAAGAGACCCAGTACTTC	CASSATPINLQETQYF
NA	TRBV5-6	TRBJ1-2	NA	TGTGCCAGCAGCCGAACGGAGTCCGGCTATGGCTACACCTTC	CASSRTESGYGYTF
NA	TRBV4-3	TRBJ2-1	TRBD1	TGCGCCAGCAGCCAATTCGGGCAGGGGGAAGACAATGAGCAGTTCTTC	CASSQFGQGEDNEQFF
NA	TRBV5-1	TRBJ2-1	TRBD1	TGCGCCAGCAGCCCCACCACAGGGGTCGGGACATATGAGCAGTTCTTC	CASSPTTGVGTYEQFF
NA	TRBV6-2/TRBV6-3	TRBJ1-4	TRBD1	TGTGCCTGCAGTCGGACAGGCCCTGCAACTAATGAAAAACTGTTTTTT	CACSRTGPATNEKLFF
NA	TRBV30	TRBJ1-2	NA	TGTGCCGGCCGGAACTATGGCTACACCTTC	CAGRNYGYTF
NA	TRBV7-2	TRBJ2-7	TRBD1	TGTGCCAGCAGCCCGGGGACAGGGAGGCGCGAGCAGTACTTC	CASSPGTGRREQYF
NA	TRBV12-3/TRBV12-4	TRBJ1-2	TRBD1	TGTGCCAGCAGTGCCGCGGGACAGGGGGTGACTGGCTACACCTTC	CASSAAGQGVTGYTF
many	TRBV10-3	TRBJ2-7	NA	TGTGCCATCAGTGGGGGGTACGAGCAGTACTTC	CAISGGYEQYF
NA	TRBV21-1	TRBJ2-1	NA	TGTGCCAGCAGCCCGTGGGACACAAACGGATCCAATGAGCAGTTCTTC	CASSPWDTNGSNEQFF
NA	TRBV6-2/TRBV6-3	TRBJ2-5	NA	TGTGCCAGCAGTTACTCGCAGCGAGATCAAGAGACCCAGTACTTC	CASSYSQRDQETQYF
NA	TRBV7-9	TRBJ1-6	NA	TGTGCCAGCAGCTACGACGGTCGTTCACCCCTCCACTTT	CASSYDGRSPLHF
NA	TRBV7-9	TRBJ2-5	NA	TGTGCCAGCAGCTTCGTTGATGTTAAGACCCAGTACTTC	CASSFVDVKTQYF
few	TRBV29-1	TRBJ2-1	NA	TGCAGCGTTTTTCCCCCCCTCAGCTCCTACAATGAGCAGTTCTTC	CSVFPPLSSYNEQFF
NA	TRBV14	TRBJ2-1	TRBD2	TGTGCCAGCAGCCAAGATAGAAGAGCCAGCGGGAGGTTGGAGACCCAGTTCTTC	CASSQDRRASGRLETQFF
NA	TRBV5-5	TRBJ2-3	TRBD1	TGTGCCAGCAGCTACGACAGGGGTTTGATAGATACGCAGTATTTT	CASSYDRGLIDTQYF
NA	TRBV4-2	TRBJ2-3	NA	TGTGCCAGCAGCCAAGCGACACCTAGCACAGATACGCAGTATTTT	CASSQATPSTDTQYF
NA	TRBV2	TRBJ1-5	NA	TGTGCCAGCCGACCTGGGGGTTTTGAGAATCAGCCCCAGCATTTT	CASRPGGFENQPQHF
NA	TRBV20-1	TRBJ1-2	NA	TGCAGTGCTCGGACGGAAGGGGCCTATGGCTACACCTTC	CSARTEGAYGYTF
NA	TRBV4-2	TRBJ2-2	NA	TGTGCCAGCAGCCAGGACGGGGCAGGGCCCGGGGAGCTGTTTTTT	CASSQDGAGPGELFF
NA	TRBV4-2	TRBJ2-1	NA	TGTGCCAGCAGCCAAGATTGGGCCAATGAGCAGTTCTTC	CASSQDWANEQFF
NA	TRBV18	TRBJ1-2	TRBD1	TGTGCCAGCTCATTATCAACGGACAGGAGTCCCTATGGCTACACCTTC	CASSLSTDRSPYGYTF
NA	TRBV20-1	TRBJ2-5	TRBD2	TGCAGTGCTGCGGGACTAGCCCAAGAGACCCAGTACTTC	CSAAGLAQETQYF
NA	TRBV12-3/TRBV12-4	TRBJ2-1	NA	TGTGCCAGCAGTTTTAGGGAGGCCCCCCCGATCGACAATGAGCAGTTCTTC	CASSFREAPPIDNEQFF
once	TRBV29-1	TRBJ1-2	TRBD1	TGCAGCGTTCGGGGACAGGGGGCAGGTGGCTACACCTTC	CSVRGQGAGGYTF
NA	TRBV3-1	TRBJ2-3	TRBD2	TGTGCCAGCAGCCAAGATGTGGCGGGGGGATCCGATACGCAGTATTTT	CASSQDVAGGSDTQYF
NA	TRBV29-1	TRBJ1-2	TRBD1	TGCAGCTCCGGGGGGGACAGCTCAAACTATGGCTACACCTTC	CSSGGDSSNYGYTF
NA	TRBV18	TRBJ1-1	NA	TGTGCCAGCTCACAGAGTGGACAAAACACTGAAGCTTTCTTT	CASSQSGQNTEAFF
NA	TRBV20-1	TRBJ2-1	NA	TGCAGTGCCGAGACGGGTGGGGGGGCGTTTGAGCAGTTCTTC	CSAETGGGAFEQFF
few	TRBV20-1	TRBJ2-5	NA	TGCAGTGCTAGAGCCCCCAGGGGGGGGGAGACCCAGTACTTC	CSARAPRGGETQYF
NA	TRBV15	TRBJ2-7	NA	TGTGCCACCGCTCAAGGACCCTACGAGCAGTACTTC	CATAQGPYEQYF
NA	TRBV6-5	TRBJ2-1	TRBD1	TGTGCCAGCAGTCCCACCGGGACAGGGGGGTGGAATGAGCAGTTCTTC	CASSPTGTGGWNEQFF
many	TRBV24-1	TRBJ2-7	NA	TGTGCCACCAGTGATTCGGGTAGCCACGAGCAGTACTTC	CATSDSGSHEQYF
NA	TRBV3-1	TRBJ1-4	TRBD1	TGTGCCAGCAGCCAAGACGGGGGGACAGGGAGACTGTTTTTT	CASSQDGGTGRLFF
NA	TRBV7-2	TRBJ2-1	NA	TGTGCCAGCAGCTTAGTCGCAGGGGCGTCCTACAATGAGCAGTTCTTC	CASSLVAGASYNEQFF
NA	TRBV29-1	TRBJ2-1	NA	TGCAGCACCATCCAGGGCCATGAGCAGTTCTTC	CSTIQGHEQFF
NA	TRBV30	TRBJ1-5	TRBD1	TGTGCCTGGGAACAGGGGTGGAATCAGCCCCAGCATTTT	CAWEQGWNQPQHF
NA	TRBV29-1	TRBJ2-3	TRBD2	TGCAGCGCCGAAGCGGGGGCACACACAGATACGCAGTATTTT	CSAEAGAHTDTQYF
NA	TRBV7-9	TRBJ2-1	TRBD1	TGTGCCAGCAGCGTATTCCAACGACAGGGGGCAGTCTACAATGAGCAGTTCTTC	CASSVFQRQGAVYNEQFF
once	TRBV7-8	TRBJ1-5	NA	TGTGCCAGCAGCTTAGTGGAAGGGTCGGGCAATCAGCCCCAGCATTTT	CASSLVEGSGNQPQHF